This T cell receptor (beta chain) emerged from a study of T-cell memory formation after mild COVID-19. About the research overall: The TCR clusters were mostly specific to one donor.

TCRdb called the 5' RACE reads again in MiXCR, with one record for every CDR3 protein. In the table there are over 120,000 distinct CDR3 sequences, around 25% of which are singletons. Study findings and constraints: Researchers report contracting CD4+ clones mostly in CM and EM, with CD8+ clones in EMRA. CD4/CD8 balance characterized clones contracting day 15 to 85, and CD4+ skew characterized later expanders. Proof of SARS-CoV-2 specificity was absent for the second-wave clones that crested on day 37.

In the case of this clonotype: What it binds is not known.

CDR3 length: 14 residues. Losses at the gene ends were 3 bases for V and 5 bases for J; bases not matched to a gene: 7. The germline V gene has CDR1 SGDLS and CDR2 YYNGEE. Material: PBMCs or a T cell subset sorted from them (not recorded which). The chain has TRBV9 and TRBJ2-7; 8 bases agree with TRBD1. This TCR came from an adult woman who had mild COVID-19 (a few samples of this study predate the infection). Cell type and time point are not known. DNA of the CDR3: TGTGCCAGCAGCGCTCCGGACAGGGATAACGAGCAGTACTTC. Its translation is CASSAPDRDNEQYF.